This is a list of T cell receptor beta chains from one sample in a study of blood T cell repertoires in COVID-19. Libraries were prepared by immunoSEQ multiplex PCR; TCRdb keeps only in-frame clonotypes and omits some of them. This sample yields around 200,000 clones, of which approximately 87% are seen a single time; 0.88% belongs to the top ten. Sequenced sample: peripheral blood. The receptor source for this set is a woman under 30 who had recovered from COVID-19. The CDR3 runs from the conserved cysteine through the conserved F or W. Fields, in order: D gene, V gene, clone size, J gene, CDR3 DNA, CDR3 protein. A D gene is named only where the DNA matches it firmly. Clone sizes are given selectively: once, few, many, or a class where the clone is expanded.

d_gene: -
v_gene: TRBV6-5
abundance: once
j_gene: TRBJ1-1
CDR3nt: TGTGCCAGCAGGTTGGGAGTGGGCACTGAAGCTTTCTTT
CDR3aa: CASRLGVGTEAFF

d_gene: -
v_gene: TRBV25-1
abundance: -
j_gene: TRBJ2-7
CDR3nt: TGTGCCAGCAGTGAATATAGCGGTCAGCCCCTGGACGAGCAGTACTTC
CDR3aa: CASSEYSGQPLDEQYF

d_gene: TRBD1
v_gene: TRBV7-2
abundance: -
j_gene: TRBJ1-2
CDR3nt: TGTGCCAGCAGATTGGACAGGGGTAACTATGGCTACACCTTC
CDR3aa: CASRLDRGNYGYTF

d_gene: -
v_gene: TRBV20-1
abundance: -
j_gene: TRBJ1-2
CDR3nt: TGCAGTGCTGGAGTATGGGAGAGGTACACCTTC
CDR3aa: CSAGVWERYTF

d_gene: TRBD1
v_gene: TRBV5-1
abundance: -
j_gene: TRBJ1-4
CDR3nt: TGCGCCAGCAGCCCGGGACAGGGGGTCACTAATGAAAAACTGTTTTTT
CDR3aa: CASSPGQGVTNEKLFF

d_gene: TRBD1
v_gene: TRBV18
abundance: -
j_gene: TRBJ1-2
CDR3nt: TGTGCCAGCTCACCGCAGGGGGGCTATGGCTACACCTTC
CDR3aa: CASSPQGGYGYTF

d_gene: TRBD2
v_gene: TRBV2
abundance: -
j_gene: TRBJ2-1
CDR3nt: TGTGCCAGCAGTTATCTAGCGGGCAATGAGCAGTTCTTC
CDR3aa: CASSYLAGNEQFF

d_gene: TRBD1
v_gene: TRBV7-6
abundance: -
j_gene: TRBJ2-1
CDR3nt: TGTGCCAGCAGCCCGCCCGGGACAGGGTTCGATGAGCAGTTCTTC
CDR3aa: CASSPPGTGFDEQFF

d_gene: -
v_gene: TRBV18
abundance: -
j_gene: TRBJ2-7
CDR3nt: TGTGCCAGCTCACCACCGAGAGGTCAACGGGCAGGGAACTACGAGCAGTACTTC
CDR3aa: CASSPPRGQRAGNYEQYF

d_gene: -
v_gene: TRBV21-1
abundance: -
j_gene: TRBJ1-1
CDR3nt: TGTGCCAGCAGCAAGGGACAGGGGGGAACAACTGAAGCTTTCTTT
CDR3aa: CASSKGQGGTTEAFF

d_gene: -
v_gene: TRBV7-2
abundance: -
j_gene: TRBJ1-5
CDR3nt: TGTGCCAGCAGCCCGCGTGACAGCCGTCCTCATCAGCCCCAGCATTTT
CDR3aa: CASSPRDSRPHQPQHF

d_gene: -
v_gene: TRBV7-3
abundance: -
j_gene: TRBJ2-2
CDR3nt: TGTGCCAGCAGCCCCCACCAGGGTATACAGGGCGGGGAGCTGTTTTTT
CDR3aa: CASSPHQGIQGGELFF

d_gene: -
v_gene: TRBV4-3
abundance: once
j_gene: TRBJ2-5
CDR3nt: TGCGCCAGCAGCCACTGGTTCCAGGGAAGGGCCCAGTACTTC
CDR3aa: CASSHWFQGRAQYF

d_gene: -
v_gene: TRBV23-1
abundance: -
j_gene: TRBJ2-1
CDR3nt: TGCGCCAGCAGTCAATTACACAACTACAATGAGCAGTTCTTC
CDR3aa: CASSQLHNYNEQFF

d_gene: TRBD2
v_gene: TRBV5-1
abundance: -
j_gene: TRBJ2-5
CDR3nt: TGCGCCAGGACTAGCGGGGAAGAGACCCAGTACTTC
CDR3aa: CARTSGEETQYF

d_gene: TRBD2
v_gene: TRBV5-4
abundance: -
j_gene: TRBJ2-1
CDR3nt: TGTGCCAGCAGGGACCTAGCGGACGTATACAATGAGCAGTTCTTC
CDR3aa: CASRDLADVYNEQFF

d_gene: -
v_gene: TRBV30
abundance: -
j_gene: TRBJ1-4
CDR3nt: TGTGCCTCGGGAATGACTAATGAAAAACTGTTTTTT
CDR3aa: CASGMTNEKLFF

d_gene: -
v_gene: TRBV7-3
abundance: -
j_gene: TRBJ2-2
CDR3nt: TGTGCCAGCAGTTACAGGGACCTCGCGAACACCGGGGAGCTGTTTTTT
CDR3aa: CASSYRDLANTGELFF

d_gene: -
v_gene: TRBV3-1/TRBV3-2
abundance: once
j_gene: TRBJ1-1
CDR3nt: TGTGCCAGCAGCCAACAGGTGTACACTGAAGCTTTCTTT
CDR3aa: CASSQQVYTEAFF

d_gene: -
v_gene: TRBV30
abundance: -
j_gene: TRBJ1-5
CDR3nt: TGTGCCTGGGAGGCCGGAAGGGGGGGATTGAATCAGCCCCAGCATTTT
CDR3aa: CAWEAGRGGLNQPQHF

d_gene: TRBD1
v_gene: TRBV7-2
abundance: -
j_gene: TRBJ1-5
CDR3nt: TGTGCCAGCAGCCCACAGGGGGGGGACAATCAGCCCCAGCATTTT
CDR3aa: CASSPQGGDNQPQHF

d_gene: -
v_gene: TRBV6-4
abundance: -
j_gene: TRBJ2-3
CDR3nt: TGTGCCAGCAGTGACGAGGGGGCAGATACGCAGTATTTT
CDR3aa: CASSDEGADTQYF

d_gene: TRBD2
v_gene: TRBV4-1
abundance: -
j_gene: TRBJ2-1
CDR3nt: TGCGCCAGCAGCCTACCTAGCGGGGTCGCCTACAATGAGCAGTTCTTC
CDR3aa: CASSLPSGVAYNEQFF

d_gene: -
v_gene: TRBV24-1
abundance: few
j_gene: TRBJ1-2
CDR3nt: TGTGCCACCAGCCCAATCGACAGTAACTATGGCTACACCTTC
CDR3aa: CATSPIDSNYGYTF

d_gene: TRBD2
v_gene: TRBV6-5
abundance: -
j_gene: TRBJ2-5
CDR3nt: TGTGCCAGCAGTTCCCCCGGGTTAGCGGGGGTCCTGACCCAGTACTTC
CDR3aa: CASSSPGLAGVLTQYF

d_gene: TRBD1
v_gene: TRBV29-1
abundance: -
j_gene: TRBJ1-1
CDR3nt: TGCAGCGTCGCTGGGACAGGGAGGATGAACACTGAAGCTTTCTTT
CDR3aa: CSVAGTGRMNTEAFF

d_gene: TRBD1
v_gene: TRBV7-3
abundance: -
j_gene: TRBJ2-3
CDR3nt: TGTGCCAGCAGCTTAACTAACCGCGGACAGGCCGGATCGCAGTATTTT
CDR3aa: CASSLTNRGQAGSQYF

d_gene: TRBD2
v_gene: TRBV2
abundance: -
j_gene: TRBJ2-3
CDR3nt: TGTGCCAGCAGACCCGGGACTAGCGTTACCTCAGATACGCAGTATTTT
CDR3aa: CASRPGTSVTSDTQYF

d_gene: TRBD2
v_gene: TRBV9
abundance: -
j_gene: TRBJ2-1
CDR3nt: TGTGCCAGCAGCGCCAGCACTAGCGCGGAGCAGTTCTTC
CDR3aa: CASSASTSAEQFF

d_gene: -
v_gene: TRBV5-5
abundance: -
j_gene: TRBJ1-5
CDR3nt: TGTGCCAGCAGCGTATCAGACAGCAGCAATCAGCCCCAGCATTTT
CDR3aa: CASSVSDSSNQPQHF

d_gene: -
v_gene: TRBV4-3
abundance: -
j_gene: TRBJ2-3
CDR3nt: TGCGCCAGCAGCCAAGGGGGAGGAGAAGATACGCAGTATTTT
CDR3aa: CASSQGGGEDTQYF

d_gene: -
v_gene: TRBV27
abundance: -
j_gene: TRBJ2-5
CDR3nt: TGTGCCAGCAGTCCGTTCGGGGGGCTCGAAGAGACCCAGTACTTC
CDR3aa: CASSPFGGLEETQYF

d_gene: -
v_gene: TRBV12-3/TRBV12-4
abundance: -
j_gene: TRBJ2-3
CDR3nt: TGTGCCAGCCTAACCGCCCCCACAGATACGCAGTATTTT
CDR3aa: CASLTAPTDTQYF

d_gene: TRBD2
v_gene: TRBV2
abundance: -
j_gene: TRBJ2-7
CDR3nt: TGTGCCGGACGAGGACTAGCATACGAGCAGTACTTC
CDR3aa: CAGRGLAYEQYF

d_gene: -
v_gene: TRBV7-7
abundance: -
j_gene: TRBJ2-3
CDR3nt: TGTGCTAGCAGCTTAGCCCCAGGGGTAGATACGCAGTATTTT
CDR3aa: CASSLAPGVDTQYF

d_gene: TRBD2
v_gene: TRBV7-3
abundance: few
j_gene: TRBJ2-2
CDR3nt: TGTGCCAGCAGCTTAGGTAGCGGGACCAGCGGGGAGCTGTTTTTT
CDR3aa: CASSLGSGTSGELFF

d_gene: -
v_gene: TRBV21-1
abundance: -
j_gene: TRBJ1-2
CDR3nt: TGTGCCAGCAGCAGAGATGGCTACACCTTC
CDR3aa: CASSRDGYTF

d_gene: TRBD1
v_gene: TRBV19
abundance: -
j_gene: TRBJ2-5
CDR3nt: TGTGCCAGTAGTAGTATTGGACAGGGGGGAAATATGGCCCAGTACTTC
CDR3aa: CASSSIGQGGNMAQYF

d_gene: TRBD1
v_gene: TRBV30
abundance: -
j_gene: TRBJ1-5
CDR3nt: TGTGCCTGGAGTAAAACATACAGGGGGCGCGGGAGCAATCAGCCCCAGCATTTT
CDR3aa: CAWSKTYRGRGSNQPQHF

d_gene: -
v_gene: TRBV7-6
abundance: -
j_gene: TRBJ2-1
CDR3nt: TGTGCCAGCAGCTTAGCGCTTGGAGGCCGGCCTTCATGGGAGCAGTTCTTC
CDR3aa: CASSLALGGRPSWEQFF

d_gene: TRBD2
v_gene: TRBV6-1
abundance: -
j_gene: TRBJ2-1
CDR3nt: TGTGCCAGCAGTGCCAATCGACTAGCAGCATACAATGAGCAGTTCTTC
CDR3aa: CASSANRLAAYNEQFF

d_gene: -
v_gene: TRBV7-2
abundance: -
j_gene: TRBJ1-3
CDR3nt: TGTGCCAGCAGCTTACGGTCAGGGGCAGGGAACACCATATATTTT
CDR3aa: CASSLRSGAGNTIYF

d_gene: -
v_gene: TRBV18
abundance: -
j_gene: TRBJ2-3
CDR3nt: TGTGCCAGCTCACCTCTCGGGACAGATACGCAGTATTTT
CDR3aa: CASSPLGTDTQYF

d_gene: TRBD2
v_gene: TRBV11-3
abundance: -
j_gene: TRBJ2-1
CDR3nt: TGTGCCAGCAGCTTGGGACTAGCGGGGGCTGATGAGCAGTTCTTC
CDR3aa: CASSLGLAGADEQFF

d_gene: TRBD2
v_gene: TRBV27
abundance: few
j_gene: TRBJ2-3
CDR3nt: TGTGCCAGCAGTCCCCGCGGGGAGCGGGGCGCCACGCAGTATTTT
CDR3aa: CASSPRGERGATQYF

d_gene: -
v_gene: TRBV11-2
abundance: many
j_gene: TRBJ1-4
CDR3nt: TGTGCCAGCAGCTTAGGTGGAGTGGGTGAAAAACTGTTTTTT
CDR3aa: CASSLGGVGEKLFF

d_gene: -
v_gene: TRBV27
abundance: -
j_gene: TRBJ2-6
CDR3nt: TGTGCCAGCAGGAGCGACCCTTTCTCTGGGGCCAACGTCCTGACTTTC
CDR3aa: CASRSDPFSGANVLTF

d_gene: TRBD1
v_gene: TRBV6-1
abundance: -
j_gene: TRBJ1-2
CDR3nt: TGTGCCAGCAGTGAAACAGGGGAGAACGGCTACACCTTC
CDR3aa: CASSETGENGYTF

d_gene: TRBD1
v_gene: TRBV10-1
abundance: once
j_gene: TRBJ2-7
CDR3nt: TGCGCCAGCAGTATACCGGGACAGGGAGGCTTAGACAGGGTCTGGCAGTACTTC
CDR3aa: CASSIPGQGGLDRVWQYF

d_gene: -
v_gene: TRBV7-2
abundance: -
j_gene: TRBJ1-5
CDR3nt: TGTGCCAGCAGCTTCCTGCCCAATGGAGGGCAGCCCCAGCATTTT
CDR3aa: CASSFLPNGGQPQHF

d_gene: TRBD2
v_gene: TRBV19
abundance: -
j_gene: TRBJ2-5
CDR3nt: TGTGCCAGTAGTATAGGGACTAGCCAGGCGGAGACCCAGTACTTC
CDR3aa: CASSIGTSQAETQYF

d_gene: -
v_gene: TRBV9
abundance: -
j_gene: TRBJ1-1
CDR3nt: TGTGCCAGCAGCGTAGGCAGCACAGGCGGCACTGAAGCTTTCTTT
CDR3aa: CASSVGSTGGTEAFF

d_gene: TRBD1
v_gene: TRBV6-5
abundance: -
j_gene: TRBJ1-4
CDR3nt: TGTGCCAGCAGCCTCGGGGACAGGGACGGTGAAAAACTGTTTTTT
CDR3aa: CASSLGDRDGEKLFF

d_gene: TRBD1
v_gene: TRBV13
abundance: -
j_gene: TRBJ1-4
CDR3nt: TGTGCCAGCAGCTTAGATATGGACAGGGATGTAAAACTGTTTTTT
CDR3aa: CASSLDMDRDVKLFF

d_gene: TRBD2
v_gene: TRBV9
abundance: -
j_gene: TRBJ2-3
CDR3nt: TGTGCCAGCAGCGCCCCGGTGTCGCTAGCGGGGGGGGCAGATACGCAGTATTTT
CDR3aa: CASSAPVSLAGGADTQYF

d_gene: TRBD2
v_gene: TRBV19
abundance: -
j_gene: TRBJ2-3
CDR3nt: TGTGCCAGTAGTGCCGTAGCGGGGGGCTTGGGGACGCAGTATTTT
CDR3aa: CASSAVAGGLGTQYF

d_gene: -
v_gene: TRBV10-3
abundance: -
j_gene: TRBJ1-1
CDR3nt: TGTGCCATCATGACAGGTATGAACACTGAAGCTTTCTTT
CDR3aa: CAIMTGMNTEAFF

d_gene: -
v_gene: TRBV24-1
abundance: -
j_gene: TRBJ2-1
CDR3nt: TGTGCCACCAGGGCTAGCGACCGCTCCTACAATGAGCAGTTCTTC
CDR3aa: CATRASDRSYNEQFF

d_gene: TRBD1
v_gene: TRBV19
abundance: -
j_gene: TRBJ2-1
CDR3nt: TGTGCCAGTAGTATACCTCGGGACAGGGCGTCCTACAATGAGCAGTTCTTC
CDR3aa: CASSIPRDRASYNEQFF

d_gene: -
v_gene: TRBV19
abundance: -
j_gene: TRBJ1-4
CDR3nt: TGTGCCAGTAGCACGACGGCAGGGGTGAAAAAACTGTTTTTT
CDR3aa: CASSTTAGVKKLFF